A selection of T cell receptor beta chains follows, all from one sample in a study of T cell responses to AZD1222 COVID-19 vaccine. This table comes from immunoSEQ multiplex PCR, and its TCRdb copy is limited to in-frame clones, with some not included. This table has 150,000 or so clones, about 91% appearing once. This sample comprised peripheral blood, obtained on day 0 of AZD1222 vaccination. All receptors derive from an adult in good health. Each CDR3 is given with its conserved first and last residue. A D gene is named only where the DNA matches it firmly. Some rows mark clone size as missing; the rest say once, few, many or name a class of expanded clone.

V gene	J gene	clone size	D gene	CDR3 protein	CDR3 DNA
TRBV28	TRBJ1-6	NA	TRBD1	CASTPGGKMNSPLHF	TGTGCCAGCACCCCAGGGGGGAAAATGAATTCACCCCTCCACTTT
TRBV19	TRBJ2-3	NA	NA	CASSRPGTDTQYF	TGTGCCAGTAGTCGTCCGGGAACAGATACGCAGTATTTT
TRBV9	TRBJ2-7	NA	TRBD2	CASSVSGRVTEQYF	TGTGCCAGCAGCGTCAGCGGGAGGGTAACCGAGCAGTACTTC
TRBV19	TRBJ2-2	NA	NA	CASSTPRGAGTSTGELFF	TGTGCCAGTAGTACCCCCCGGGGAGCCGGGACCTCCACCGGGGAGCTGTTTTTT
TRBV5-1	TRBJ2-5	NA	NA	CASSWERGEETQYF	TGCGCCAGCAGTTGGGAGAGGGGCGAAGAGACCCAGTACTTC
TRBV14	TRBJ1-3	NA	NA	CASPFLGINSGNTIYF	TGTGCCAGCCCCTTTTTGGGAATTAACTCTGGAAACACCATATATTTT
TRBV20-1	TRBJ2-7	medium-sized	NA	CSARDPYEQYF	TGCAGTGCTAGAGATCCATACGAGCAGTACTTC
TRBV5-5	TRBJ1-3	once	NA	CASSLESADSGNTIYF	TGTGCCAGCAGCTTGGAGTCGGCAGACTCTGGAAACACCATATATTTT
TRBV6-6	TRBJ2-3	NA	TRBD2	CASRSPGLAGDTQYF	TGTGCCAGCAGGTCGCCGGGACTAGCGGGAGATACGCAGTATTTT
TRBV18	TRBJ1-6	NA	TRBD1	CASSGTDNSPLHF	TGTGCCAGCTCCGGGACAGATAATTCACCCCTCCACTTT
TRBV30	TRBJ1-5	NA	TRBD1	CAWSRDRFNQPQHF	TGTGCCTGGTCCCGGGACAGGTTCAATCAGCCCCAGCATTTT
TRBV2	TRBJ1-5	NA	NA	CASSYRNQPQHF	TGTGCCAGCAGTTACAGGAATCAGCCCCAGCATTTT
TRBV5-4	TRBJ1-2	NA	TRBD1	CASSWRAAGGNYGYTF	TGTGCCAGCAGCTGGAGGGCGGCAGGGGGGAACTATGGCTACACCTTC
TRBV11-2	TRBJ1-6	NA	NA	CASSLGRGFGVPYNSPLHF	TGTGCCAGCAGCTTAGGACGGGGTTTTGGGGTGCCGTATAATTCACCCCTCCACTTT
TRBV5-6	TRBJ1-2	NA	NA	CASSLWQGLGYTF	TGTGCCAGCAGCTTATGGCAGGGTCTCGGCTACACCTTC
TRBV7-2	TRBJ1-5	NA	NA	CASSLSGYSNQPQHF	TGTGCCAGCAGCTTATCCGGTTATAGCAATCAGCCCCAGCATTTT
TRBV5-1	TRBJ1-2	NA	NA	CASSLSAGAGYGYTF	TGCGCCAGCAGCTTGTCGGCAGGGGCTGGGTATGGCTACACCTTC
TRBV18	TRBJ2-5	NA	NA	CASSPGIGETQYF	TGTGCCAGCTCACCAGGGATCGGGGAGACCCAGTACTTC
TRBV9	TRBJ2-3	NA	TRBD2	CASSPGTSSRTDTQYF	TGTGCCAGCAGCCCCGGGACTAGCAGCCGCACAGATACGCAGTATTTT
TRBV5-1	TRBJ1-1	NA	NA	CASSSQTVMNTEAFF	TGCGCCAGCAGCTCACAGACAGTTATGAACACTGAAGCTTTCTTT
TRBV29-1	TRBJ2-1	NA	TRBD1	CSVPETGGRNEQFF	TGCAGCGTTCCTGAGACAGGGGGCCGGAATGAGCAGTTCTTC
TRBV7-9	TRBJ2-7	once	TRBD1	CASSLDRAVREQYF	TGTGCCAGCAGCTTGGACAGGGCGGTTCGGGAGCAGTACTTC
TRBV3-1/TRBV3-2	TRBJ1-2	NA	TRBD1	CASSQGAQGRYGYTF	TGTGCCAGCAGCCAAGGTGCACAGGGGAGATATGGCTACACCTTC
TRBV7-9	TRBJ1-5	NA	NA	CASSLALDIRNQPQHF	TGTGCCAGCAGCTTAGCCTTGGACATCCGCAATCAGCCCCAGCATTTT
TRBV19	TRBJ2-1	NA	NA	CASSMGRNEQFF	TGTGCCAGTAGTATGGGGAGAAATGAGCAGTTCTTC
TRBV15	TRBJ2-1	NA	TRBD1	CATKDRDSYNEQFF	TGTGCCACCAAGGACCGGGACAGTTACAATGAGCAGTTCTTC
TRBV11-2	TRBJ2-7	NA	NA	CASSLNPSTLYEQYF	TGTGCCAGCAGCTTAAACCCGAGTACCCTCTACGAGCAGTACTTC
TRBV28	TRBJ2-7	NA	NA	CASSLVGLPYEQYF	TGTGCCAGCAGTTTAGTGGGGCTCCCCTACGAGCAGTACTTC
TRBV27	TRBJ1-6	NA	NA	CASSPRPYNSPLHF	TGTGCCAGCAGTCCAAGGCCCTATAATTCACCCCTCCACTTT
TRBV11-3	TRBJ2-5	NA	NA	CASSFDGPQETQYF	TGTGCCAGCAGCTTTGACGGGCCCCAAGAGACCCAGTACTTC
TRBV7-8	TRBJ1-2	NA	NA	CASSPGSYRNYGYTF	TGTGCCAGCAGCCCCGGTTCCTACAGGAACTATGGCTACACCTTC
TRBV28	TRBJ2-3	NA	TRBD1	CASSTQGVGDTQYF	TGTGCCAGCAGTACTCAGGGGGTAGGAGATACGCAGTATTTT
TRBV6-5	TRBJ2-7	NA	TRBD2	CASSYSTGTSSYEQYF	TGTGCCAGCAGTTACTCGACCGGGACTAGCTCCTACGAGCAGTACTTC
TRBV19	TRBJ1-6	NA	TRBD1	CASSAGQLNSPLHF	TGTGCCAGTAGTGCGGGACAGCTTAATTCACCCCTCCACTTT
TRBV18	TRBJ2-7	NA	NA	CASSPTPYEQYF	TGTGCCAGCTCCCCCACTCCCTACGAGCAGTACTTC
TRBV5-1	TRBJ2-5	once	NA	CASSFQASRETQYF	TGCGCCAGCAGCTTTCAGGCGAGCCGGGAGACCCAGTACTTC
TRBV20-1	TRBJ1-1	few	NA	CSAGGSRGAFF	TGCAGTGCTGGGGGGTCCCGCGGAGCTTTCTTT
TRBV28	TRBJ1-2	NA	NA	CASGKQGRNYGYTF	TGTGCCAGCGGAAAACAGGGACGTAACTATGGCTACACCTTC
TRBV12-3/TRBV12-4	TRBJ1-1	NA	NA	CASSFSGEAFF	TGTGCCAGCAGTTTCTCAGGTGAAGCTTTCTTT
TRBV11-2	TRBJ2-5	NA	TRBD2	CASSLTSGRRETQYF	TGTGCCAGCAGCTTAACTAGCGGGAGACGGGAGACCCAGTACTTC